The subject of this entry is one TCR beta chain. Measured with immunoSEQ multiplex PCR; TCRdb has only the in-frame clones, and not every one. The data show just over 90,000 clones, with roughly 89% seen just once and 0.81% held by the top ten. This CDR3 has 13 amino acids. This sample stems from a study of OX40 agonist ivuxolimab in advanced cancers. Study context: Participants could have had prior anti-PD-1, anti-PD-L1 or anti-CTLA-4 therapy, and around 40% had some.

The chain couples TRBV21-1 to TRBJ2-4; the D call TRBD2 from the table was never checked on the DNA. TRBV21-1 is termed a pseudogene. This clonotype was obtained from an adult with an advanced solid tumor such as melanoma, head and neck, liver or kidney cancer. The sequenced sample was CD4+ or CD8+ T cells sorted from blood, obtained in a trial of the OX40 agonist ivuxolimab. The CDR3 loop is CAKGTWRKNIQYF. CDR3 DNA sequence: TGTGCCAAGGGGACTTGGAGAAAAAACATTCAGTACTTC.